These T cell receptor beta chains were read from a single sample in a study of OX40 agonist ivuxolimab in advanced cancers. The method was immunoSEQ multiplex PCR; TCRdb's version includes in-frame clones alone and lacks a portion of them. The table includes over 15,000 clones, roughly 90% detected once. Sequenced material: CD4+ or CD8+ T cells sorted from blood, taken in a trial of the OX40 agonist ivuxolimab. Receptors originate from an adult with an advanced solid tumor such as melanoma, head and neck, liver or kidney cancer. CDR3s include the opening cysteine and the closing phenylalanine or tryptophan. A D gene is named only where the DNA matches it firmly. Not all rows give a size; the values are once, few, many and, for expanded clones, a class.

cdr3_aa cdr3_nt j_call clone_size d_call v_call
CASSPGQGNTEAFF TGTGCCAGCAGCCCCGGACAGGGGAACACTGAAGCTTTCTTT TRBJ1-1 NA TRBD1 TRBV5-4
CASSAPGDGSPLHF TGCGCCAGCAGCGCCCCAGGGGACGGATCACCCCTCCACTTT TRBJ1-6 NA NA TRBV5-1
CASSPLGGGVLQEQFF TGCGCCAGCAGCCCTTTAGGGGGAGGAGTCCTCCAGGAGCAGTTCTTC TRBJ2-1 NA NA TRBV4-1
CARSSRAGLAGSTDTQYF TGTGCCAGAAGCTCGCGGGCCGGACTAGCGGGGAGCACAGATACGCAGTATTTT TRBJ2-3 NA TRBD2 TRBV5-3
CASSPEEGLTNEKLFF TGTGCCAGCTCACCCGAGGAGGGTTTAACTAATGAAAAACTGTTTTTT TRBJ1-4 NA NA TRBV18
CASSLMGGANTEAFF TGTGCCAGCAGCTTGATGGGGGGCGCGAACACTGAAGCTTTCTTT TRBJ1-1 NA NA TRBV5-4
CASSTSGRVSEQFF TGTGCCAGTAGTACTAGCGGGAGGGTTTCTGAGCAGTTCTTC TRBJ2-1 NA TRBD2 TRBV19
CASSKAGTSYNEQFF TGTGCCAGCAGCAAAGCGGGGACTTCCTACAATGAGCAGTTCTTC TRBJ2-1 NA TRBD2 TRBV9
CASSQGALDTQYF TGTGCCAGCAGCCAAGGGGCTTTAGATACGCAGTATTTT TRBJ2-3 NA NA TRBV4-2
CASSPGTRYYEQYF TGTGCCAGCAGCCCCGGGACTAGATACTACGAGCAGTACTTC TRBJ2-7 NA TRBD2 TRBV7-2
CASSPFISTDTQYF TGTGCCAGCTCACCCTTTATTAGCACAGATACGCAGTATTTT TRBJ2-3 NA NA TRBV18
CASSPGFAEQYF TGTGCCAGCAGCCCGGGGTTCGCCGAGCAGTACTTC TRBJ2-7 NA NA TRBV2
CASSLGFGANVLTF TGTGCCAGCAGTTTAGGGTTTGGGGCCAACGTCCTGACTTTC TRBJ2-6 few NA TRBV27
CASSPGSPVSGNTIYF TGTGCCAGCTCACCAGGTAGTCCGGTCTCTGGAAACACCATATATTTT TRBJ1-3 NA NA TRBV18
CASSLDGRKSGELFF TGTGCCAGCAGCTTAGACGGGAGAAAGTCCGGGGAGCTGTTTTTT TRBJ2-2 NA NA TRBV7-2
CATGYGGRQTQYF TGTGCCACGGGGTATGGCGGGAGGCAGACCCAGTACTTC TRBJ2-5 NA TRBD2 TRBV2
CASSSSGGTYGYTF TGTGCCAGCAGCTCTAGCGGAGGGACCTATGGCTACACCTTC TRBJ1-2 few NA TRBV7-3
CASSLKEGDSNYGYTF TGTGCCAGCAGCCTGAAAGAGGGGGATAGTAACTATGGCTACACCTTC TRBJ1-2 NA NA TRBV5-6
CASSSTTGRKGNEQFF TGTGCCAGCAGTTCGACAACCGGGAGAAAAGGCAATGAGCAGTTCTTC TRBJ2-1 NA NA TRBV28
CASSSGRGYEQYF TGTGCCAGCAGCTCCGGCAGGGGTTACGAGCAGTACTTC TRBJ2-7 NA NA TRBV7-8